A single sample gave rise to the 17 T cell receptor beta chains below, sequenced in a study of blood T cell repertoires in COVID-19. Libraries were prepared by immunoSEQ multiplex PCR; TCRdb keeps only in-frame clonotypes and omits some of them. The sample shows approximately 260,000 clones, 80% to 90% of them seen only once. Material for sequencing was peripheral blood. Receptor source: a woman aged 70-85 years with acute or convalescent COVID-19.

The J gene is TRBJ1-4, the V gene TRBV18; the D gene is possibly TRBD1 (5 bases). The CDR3 runs 14 residues. The germline V and J ends were trimmed by 1 base and 3 bases, with 6 bases remaining between them. Germline CDR1 and CDR2: KGHSH and LQKENI. In nucleotides, the CDR3 is TGTGCCAGCTCACCACGGGGGGCTAATGAAAAACTGTTTTTT. This codes for CASSPRGANEKLFF.

The chain joins TRBV6-1 to TRBJ1-1; 7 bases are a match to TRBD1. This CDR3 has 13 residues. Unmatched junction bases numbered 8, after V lost 6 bases and J lost 7 bases. Germline lookup yields CDR1 MNHNS and CDR2 SASEGT. The CDR3 protein is CASSLGQALEAFF. Here the CDR3 DNA reads TGTGCCAGCAGCCTTGGACAGGCGCTTGAAGCTTTCTTT.

The chain recombines TRBV7-9 with TRBJ1-1; TRBD1 is a possible D gene (6 bases). V was clipped by 5 bases and J by 1 base, with 11 bases between them. The CDR3 covers 14 residues. CDR1 and CDR2 (germline): SEHNR, FQNEAQ (reference sequence). CDR3 sequence: CASSLTGPNTEAFF. In nucleotides, the CDR3 is TGTGCCAGCAGCCTGACAGGCCCGAACACTGAAGCTTTCTTT.

The gene calls are TRBV5-1 and TRBJ1-6, with a weak D call TRBD1 (6 bases). The CDR3 has 13 residues. V was shortened by 4 bases and J by 10 bases, with 12 bases between the two germline ends. Germline-derived CDR1 and CDR2 are SGHRS and YFSETQ. The CDR3 loop reads CASSPTGQSPLHF. CDR3 bases: TGCGCCAGCAGCCCGACAGGACAATCACCCCTCCACTTT.

The chain is built from TRBV20-1 and TRBJ1-5, with D perhaps TRBD1 (6 bases). From germline, CDR1 is DFQATT and CDR2 SNEGSKA (reference sequence). There are 15 residues in the CDR3. Trimming cost V 3 bases and J 4 bases, with 16 bases left between them. The CDR3 DNA reads as TGCAGTGCTAGTCAAGGGGGGGTTCCAAATCAGCCCCAGCATTTT. Translated, it gives CSASQGGVPNQPQHF.

The V and J genes are TRBV27 and TRBJ2-7; 9 bases match TRBD2. The CDR3 runs 15 residues. V trimming: 2 bases; J trimming: 2 bases; junction bases outside the gene matches: 4. The germline gives CDR1 MNHEY, CDR2 SMNVEV (reference sequence). DNA of the CDR3: TGTGCCAGCAGTTTAGTAACTAGCGGGCCCTACGAGCAGTACTTC. This gives the protein CASSLVTSGPYEQYF.

This sequence joins TRBV15 and TRBJ2-1; possible D gene TRBD2, 5 bases. Between the trimmed V and J ends, which lost 3 bases and 5 bases, there was a span of 11 bases. This CDR3 region has 14 residues. Germline CDR1 reads LNHNV; CDR2 reads YYDKDF (reference sequence). The CDR3 region has the DNA TGTGCCACCAGCAGGACGGGGAGAGACAATGAGCAGTTCTTC. Its protein product is CATSRTGRDNEQFF.

The genes are TRBV6-5 and TRBJ1-2; no clear D. The germline V gene encodes CDR1 MNHEY and CDR2 SVGAGI. The CDR3 is 16 residues long. V was trimmed by 2 bases and J by 4 bases, leaving 17 bases between them. As DNA, the CDR3 is TGTGCCAGCAGTTACACGTTTCGTAGAGGGAGCTATGGCTACACCTTC. Translated, it gives CASSYTFRRGSYGYTF.

The chain employs TRBV7-9 and TRBJ1-2; a possible D gene is TRBD1 (6 bases). V dropped 4 bases and J dropped 14 bases, with 17 bases sitting between them. CDR3 size: 12 residues. Germline loops: CDR1 SEHNR, CDR2 FQNEAQ (reference sequence). The CDR3 protein is CASSSRGPPGTF. As DNA, the CDR3 is TGTGCCAGCAGCTCCAGGGGTCCACCAGGGACCTTC.

This clone was counted only a few times. The CDR3 region has the DNA TGTGCCAGCAGTACTTCCGGGACAGGGAATTCACCCCTCCACTTT. The encoded protein is CASSTSGTGNSPLHF. The J gene is TRBJ1-6, the V gene TRBV5-4, with TRBD1 matching over 9 bases. Trimming cost V 5 bases and J 7 bases; bases outside gene matches: 7. Per germline, CDR1 SGHNT and CDR2 YYREEE (reference sequence). The CDR3 runs 15 residues.

This chain uses TRBV5-4 with TRBJ1-1; D is possibly TRBD1 (5 bases). This CDR3 region has 14 residues. The germline CDR1 and CDR2 sequences are SGHNT and YYREEE (reference sequence). The V gene lost 1 base and the J gene lost 1 base, with 8 bases spanning the gap. Here the CDR3 reads CASSLLGQNTEAFF. CDR3 in DNA: TGTGCCAGCAGCTTGCTAGGACAGAACACTGAAGCTTTCTTT.

This chain connects TRBV7-9 to TRBJ1-2; D is uncertain. This CDR3 region has 15 residues. Germline values: CDR1 SEHNR, CDR2 FQNEAQ (reference sequence). V was shortened by 1 base and J by 3 bases, with 12 bases between the two germline ends. In nucleotides, the CDR3 is TGTGCCAGCAGCTTAGGAAAGGGCGGGGACTATGGCTACACCTTC. It yields the protein CASSLGKGGDYGYTF. The whole variable domain, filled in from reference TRBV7-9 and TRBJ1-2, reads DTGVSQNPRHKITKRGQNVTFRCDPISEHNRLYWYRQTLGQGPEFLTYFQNEAQLEKSRLLSDRFSAERPKGSFSTLEIQRTEQGDSAMYLCASSLGKGGDYGYTFGSGTRLTVV.

Remarks on this clone: In the same sample, other DNA sequences code for this CDR3. V is TRBV15 and J is TRBJ1-3; no definite D call. Germline V lookup: CDR1 LNHNV, CDR2 YYDKDF (reference sequence). The CDR3 consists of 15 residues. The germline V and J ends were trimmed by 0 bases and 1 base, with 7 bases remaining between them. Here the CDR3 DNA reads TGTGCCACCAGCAGAGATAGAGGGTCTGGAAACACCATATATTTT. Encoded protein: CATSRDRGSGNTIYF.

The rearrangement links TRBV24-1 to TRBJ2-5; TRBD2 matches 11 bases. This CDR3 contains 14 residues. The ends lost 7 bases at V and 3 bases at J; junction bases unmatched: 3. Germline V gene sequence: CDR1 KGHDR, CDR2 SFDVKD. The CDR3 sequence: CATRGSGGEETQYF. CDR3 sequence (DNA): TGTGCCACCAGAGGTAGCGGGGGGGAAGAGACCCAGTACTTC.

This clone was found a few times. The chain has TRBV11-3 and TRBJ2-1; D call uncertain. Germline V gives CDR1 SGHNT, CDR2 YENEEA. V gave up 0 bases and J gave up 7 bases, with 4 bases separating them. The CDR3 sequence is 12 residues long. In nucleotides, the CDR3 is TGTGCCAGCAGCTTAGATCGGAATGAGCAGTTCTTC. It specifies CASSLDRNEQFF.

This chain joins TRBV29-1 and TRBJ1-4; D remains unclear. The germline V gene has CDR1 SQVTM and CDR2 ANQGSEA. The CDR3 runs 12 residues. Trimming took off 4 bases at V and 8 bases at J, with 11 bases between the two ends. As DNA, the CDR3 is TGCAGCGTTGGGGCGAACCAAGAAAAACTGTTTTTT. Amino acid sequence: CSVGANQEKLFF. Drawing the rest from reference TRBV29-1 and TRBJ1-4, the complete variable domain is SAVISQKPSRDICQRGTSLTIQCQVDSQVTMMFWYRQQPGQSLTLIATANQGSEATYESGFVIDKFPISRPNLTFSTLTVSNMSPEDSSIYLCSVGANQEKLFFGSGTQLSVL.

About this clone itself: Compared with germline, one end of the junction differs, possibly owing to a read error. The V call is TRBV6-1, the J call TRBJ1-1, with 7 nucleotides matching TRBD1. The germline V gene encodes CDR1 MNHNS and CDR2 SASEGT. CDR3 size: 16 residues. The CDR3 spells CASSQALNRGVEEAFF. The CDR3 nucleotides are TGTGCCAGCAGTCAAGCGCTAAACAGGGGAGTGGAAGAAGCTTTCTTT.